Listed below are T cell receptor beta chains from one sample, sequenced in a study of blood T cell repertoires in COVID-19. Clones were read by immunoSEQ multiplex PCR, and TCRdb kept only the in-frame ones, dropping some. The top ten hold more than 0.95% of the sample, which has approximately 350,000 clones, about 89% seen once. The sample was peripheral blood. Receptors were obtained from a man between 35 and 55 years old with acute or convalescent COVID-19. Each CDR3 is given with its conserved first and last residue. D genes are given only for firm matches. The size of a clone is reported for some rows only, either as once, few or many, or as a class for expanded clones.

j_call: TRBJ2-3; clone_size: .; d_call: TRBD1; cdr3_length: 15; v_call: TRBV7-3; cdr3_nt: TGTGCCAGCAGCCCTGGACAGGGGGCATACGATACGCAGTATTTT; cdr3_aa: CASSPGQGAYDTQYF
j_call: TRBJ2-2; clone_size: once; d_call: .; cdr3_length: 17; v_call: TRBV13; cdr3_nt: TGTGCCAGCAGCTTATTAGGGGGACTAACGAACACCGGGGAGCTGTTTTTT; cdr3_aa: CASSLLGGLTNTGELFF
j_call: TRBJ2-2; clone_size: .; d_call: .; cdr3_length: 13; v_call: TRBV10-1; cdr3_nt: TGCGCCACGGGGGAAGAGATTGGCGGGGAGCTGTTTTTT; cdr3_aa: CATGEEIGGELFF
j_call: TRBJ2-5; clone_size: .; d_call: TRBD1; cdr3_length: 11; v_call: TRBV20-1; cdr3_nt: TGCAGTGCTGGGACAGGAGAGACCCAGTACTTC; cdr3_aa: CSAGTGETQYF
j_call: TRBJ2-2; clone_size: few; d_call: .; cdr3_length: 12; v_call: TRBV19; cdr3_nt: TGTGCCAGTAGTACTGCAGGTCGGGAGCTGTTTTTT; cdr3_aa: CASSTAGRELFF
j_call: TRBJ1-1; clone_size: .; d_call: TRBD1; cdr3_length: 13; v_call: TRBV6-6; cdr3_nt: TGTGCCAGCAGTACGACAGGGTGGACTGAAGCTTTCTTT; cdr3_aa: CASSTTGWTEAFF
j_call: TRBJ1-4; clone_size: .; d_call: TRBD1; cdr3_length: 14; v_call: TRBV27; cdr3_nt: TGTGCCAGCAGTCCACAGGGGATCGGGGAAAAACTGTTTTTT; cdr3_aa: CASSPQGIGEKLFF
j_call: TRBJ1-3; clone_size: .; d_call: .; cdr3_length: 15; v_call: TRBV7-2; cdr3_nt: TGTGCCAGCAGCTTAGGTCCCAGAGGTGGAAACACCATATATTTT; cdr3_aa: CASSLGPRGGNTIYF
j_call: TRBJ2-1; clone_size: .; d_call: .; cdr3_length: 14; v_call: TRBV2; cdr3_nt: TGTGCCAGCAGTGAACAGGGGAAATACAATGAGCAGTTCTTC; cdr3_aa: CASSEQGKYNEQFF
j_call: TRBJ2-7; clone_size: .; d_call: .; cdr3_length: 15; v_call: TRBV27; cdr3_nt: TGTGCCAGCAGTAACGGAGGGCGGAACTCCTACGAGCAGTACTTC; cdr3_aa: CASSNGGRNSYEQYF
j_call: TRBJ2-2; clone_size: .; d_call: .; cdr3_length: 15; v_call: TRBV27; cdr3_nt: TGTGCCAGCAGTTTGAGACCGGGGAACACCGGGGAGCTGTTTTTT; cdr3_aa: CASSLRPGNTGELFF
j_call: TRBJ1-1; clone_size: .; d_call: .; cdr3_length: 14; v_call: TRBV6-5; cdr3_nt: TGTGCCAGCAGGAGTAGACAGGATGGCACTGAAGCTTTCTTT; cdr3_aa: CASRSRQDGTEAFF
j_call: TRBJ1-1; clone_size: .; d_call: TRBD1; cdr3_length: 15; v_call: TRBV10-3; cdr3_nt: TGTGCCATCAGCAACAGGGGGGAGCTGAACACTGAAGCTTTCTTT; cdr3_aa: CAISNRGELNTEAFF
j_call: TRBJ2-1; clone_size: .; d_call: TRBD2; cdr3_length: 16; v_call: TRBV11-2; cdr3_nt: TGTGCCAGCAGCTTAGCCGGGACTAGCTCGTTCCATGAGCAGTTCTTC; cdr3_aa: CASSLAGTSSFHEQFF
j_call: TRBJ2-2; clone_size: few; d_call: TRBD2; cdr3_length: 12; v_call: TRBV3-1/TRBV3-2; cdr3_nt: TGTGCCAGCAGGCGGGGGGCCGGGGAGCTGTTTTTT; cdr3_aa: CASRRGAGELFF
j_call: TRBJ1-5; clone_size: .; d_call: .; cdr3_length: 15; v_call: TRBV19; cdr3_nt: TGTGCCAGTAGCCACTCAGGGGAGAGCAATCAGCCCCAGCATTTT; cdr3_aa: CASSHSGESNQPQHF
j_call: TRBJ1-1; clone_size: .; d_call: .; cdr3_length: 14; v_call: TRBV14; cdr3_nt: TGTGCCAGCAGCCAAGATTCTGCAGAGGCCGAAGCTTTCTTT; cdr3_aa: CASSQDSAEAEAFF
j_call: TRBJ2-5; clone_size: .; d_call: .; cdr3_length: 14; v_call: TRBV7-8; cdr3_nt: TGTGCCAGCAGCGCTACCGAGGGACAAGAGACCCAGTACTTC; cdr3_aa: CASSATEGQETQYF
j_call: TRBJ2-7; clone_size: .; d_call: TRBD2; cdr3_length: 15; v_call: TRBV9; cdr3_nt: TGTGCCAGCAGCGGTAGCGGGGCGGACTCCTACGAGCAGTACTTC; cdr3_aa: CASSGSGADSYEQYF
j_call: TRBJ1-6; clone_size: .; d_call: .; cdr3_length: 14; v_call: TRBV5-1; cdr3_nt: TGCGCCAGCAGGCCTTTGACAGAAAATTCACCCCTCCACTTT; cdr3_aa: CASRPLTENSPLHF
j_call: TRBJ2-7; clone_size: few; d_call: TRBD2; cdr3_length: 14; v_call: TRBV18; cdr3_nt: TGTGCCAGCTCACGCTCCGGGACTAGCGCCTCTCAGTACTTC; cdr3_aa: CASSRSGTSASQYF
j_call: TRBJ1-5; clone_size: many; d_call: TRBD1; cdr3_length: 18; v_call: TRBV2; cdr3_nt: TGTGCCAGCAGTGGGGACAGGGACCCACTAATTAGCAATCAGCCCCAGCATTTT; cdr3_aa: CASSGDRDPLISNQPQHF
j_call: TRBJ1-2; clone_size: .; d_call: .; cdr3_length: 15; v_call: TRBV28; cdr3_nt: TGTGCCAGCAGCATTCGAGGGAGGGGGACGTACGGCTACACCTTC; cdr3_aa: CASSIRGRGTYGYTF
j_call: TRBJ2-3; clone_size: .; d_call: TRBD1; cdr3_length: 14; v_call: TRBV11-2; cdr3_nt: TGTGCCAGCAGACAGAACAGGGGTACAGATACGCAGTATTTT; cdr3_aa: CASRQNRGTDTQYF
j_call: TRBJ2-2; clone_size: .; d_call: TRBD2; cdr3_length: 16; v_call: TRBV27; cdr3_nt: TGTGCCAGCAGTTTGATCGGCGGGAGAGGCACCGGGGAGCTGTTTTTT; cdr3_aa: CASSLIGGRGTGELFF
j_call: TRBJ1-2; clone_size: .; d_call: TRBD1; cdr3_length: 15; v_call: TRBV6-6; cdr3_nt: TGTGCCAGCAGCTGGCCGGGACAGACTAACTATGGCTACACCTTC; cdr3_aa: CASSWPGQTNYGYTF
j_call: TRBJ1-1; clone_size: .; d_call: TRBD1; cdr3_length: 16; v_call: TRBV6-2/TRBV6-3; cdr3_nt: TGTGCCAGCAGTTACGACCGGACAGGAGTCGACACTGAAGCTTTCTTT; cdr3_aa: CASSYDRTGVDTEAFF
j_call: TRBJ1-1; clone_size: .; d_call: TRBD1; cdr3_length: 14; v_call: TRBV7-3; cdr3_nt: TGTGCCAGCAGCCCACAGGGGGCTGAAACTGAAGCTTTCTTT; cdr3_aa: CASSPQGAETEAFF
j_call: TRBJ1-2; clone_size: few; d_call: .; cdr3_length: 15; v_call: TRBV5-1; cdr3_nt: TGCGCCAGCAGCTTGAACCCCGACAGGTACTATGGCTACACCTTC; cdr3_aa: CASSLNPDRYYGYTF
j_call: TRBJ1-2; clone_size: .; d_call: TRBD1; cdr3_length: 14; v_call: TRBV4-1; cdr3_nt: TGCGCCAGCAGCTCAGACAGGGCCCTCTATGGCTACACCTTC; cdr3_aa: CASSSDRALYGYTF
j_call: TRBJ2-1; clone_size: once; d_call: TRBD2; cdr3_length: 14; v_call: TRBV30; cdr3_nt: TGTGCCTGGAGTACCGGGGGGGCCTACAATGAGCAGTTCTTC; cdr3_aa: CAWSTGGAYNEQFF
j_call: TRBJ1-2; clone_size: .; d_call: .; cdr3_length: 13; v_call: TRBV4-1; cdr3_nt: TGCGCCAGCAGCCCAATGACAGATTATGGCTACACCTTC; cdr3_aa: CASSPMTDYGYTF
j_call: TRBJ2-5; clone_size: .; d_call: .; cdr3_length: 14; v_call: TRBV18; cdr3_nt: TGTGCCAGCTCACCAGAAGCGGTACAAGAGACCCAGTACTTC; cdr3_aa: CASSPEAVQETQYF
j_call: TRBJ2-3; clone_size: .; d_call: TRBD2; cdr3_length: 17; v_call: TRBV5-1; cdr3_nt: TGCGCCAGCAGCCCAGTGACTAGCGGCCTAAGCACAGATACGCAGTATTTT; cdr3_aa: CASSPVTSGLSTDTQYF
j_call: TRBJ2-7; clone_size: once; d_call: .; cdr3_length: 14; v_call: TRBV20-1; cdr3_nt: TGCAGTGCTAGTTCGTGGTTAGAGTCCTACGAGCAGTACTTC; cdr3_aa: CSASSWLESYEQYF
j_call: TRBJ2-1; clone_size: .; d_call: .; cdr3_length: 18; v_call: TRBV24-1; cdr3_nt: TGTGCCACCAGTCCCGGGTCACTTAATAATCGCTCCTACAATGAGCAGTTCTTC; cdr3_aa: CATSPGSLNNRSYNEQFF
j_call: TRBJ1-1; clone_size: .; d_call: .; cdr3_length: 15; v_call: TRBV25-1; cdr3_nt: TGTGCCAGCAGTGAATCTGGTAGGGGGAACACTGAAGCTTTCTTT; cdr3_aa: CASSESGRGNTEAFF
j_call: TRBJ1-2; clone_size: .; d_call: .; cdr3_length: 12; v_call: TRBV12-3/TRBV12-4; cdr3_nt: TGTGCCAGCAGCCCTATCTCCGGTGGCTACACCTTC; cdr3_aa: CASSPISGGYTF
j_call: TRBJ1-2; clone_size: .; d_call: .; cdr3_length: 14; v_call: TRBV11-1; cdr3_nt: TGTGCCAGCAGCCCCGAGGCAGGGAACTATGGCTACACCTTC; cdr3_aa: CASSPEAGNYGYTF
j_call: TRBJ1-5; clone_size: .; d_call: .; cdr3_length: 15; v_call: TRBV6-5; cdr3_nt: TGTGCCAGCAGAAATTACAGGGCTAGCAATCAGCCCCAGCATTTT; cdr3_aa: CASRNYRASNQPQHF
j_call: TRBJ1-3; clone_size: .; d_call: .; cdr3_length: 15; v_call: TRBV27; cdr3_nt: TGTGCCAGCATAACAAGAGGCGCGAGGGGAAACACCATATATTTT; cdr3_aa: CASITRGARGNTIYF
j_call: TRBJ1-2; clone_size: .; d_call: TRBD1; cdr3_length: 18; v_call: TRBV19; cdr3_nt: TGTGCCAGTAGTATTTTTCGTGCGGGACAGGGCGTTAACTATGGCTACACCTTC; cdr3_aa: CASSIFRAGQGVNYGYTF
j_call: TRBJ2-1; clone_size: .; d_call: TRBD2; cdr3_length: 17; v_call: TRBV5-1; cdr3_nt: TGCGCCAGCAGCGGAGGACTAGCGGGACGCTCCTACAATGAGCAGTTCTTC; cdr3_aa: CASSGGLAGRSYNEQFF
j_call: TRBJ1-3; clone_size: .; d_call: TRBD1; cdr3_length: 15; v_call: TRBV5-1; cdr3_nt: TGCGCCAGCAGCTTGGAGGGGGCGACTGGAAACACCATATATTTT; cdr3_aa: CASSLEGATGNTIYF
j_call: TRBJ1-1; clone_size: .; d_call: .; cdr3_length: 17; v_call: TRBV5-1; cdr3_nt: TGCGCCAGCAGCCCTAGGAGGCTTGGGGGGATGAACACTGAAGCTTTCTTT; cdr3_aa: CASSPRRLGGMNTEAFF
j_call: TRBJ1-4; clone_size: .; d_call: TRBD1; cdr3_length: 14; v_call: TRBV28; cdr3_nt: TGTGCCAGCAGTAGGACAGGGAATCGTGAAAAACTGTTTTTT; cdr3_aa: CASSRTGNREKLFF
j_call: TRBJ1-3; clone_size: .; d_call: .; cdr3_length: 16; v_call: TRBV9; cdr3_nt: TGTGCCAGCAGCGTAGCTGATGGGGAGCCTGGAAACACCATATATTTT; cdr3_aa: CASSVADGEPGNTIYF
j_call: TRBJ2-2; clone_size: .; d_call: TRBD2; cdr3_length: 19; v_call: TRBV18; cdr3_nt: TGTGCCAGCTCACTTAGGACAACTAGCGGGAGTGTTGACACCGGGGAGCTGTTTTTT; cdr3_aa: CASSLRTTSGSVDTGELFF
j_call: TRBJ2-2; clone_size: .; d_call: TRBD2; cdr3_length: 17; v_call: TRBV3-1/TRBV3-2; cdr3_nt: TGTGCCAGCAGCCAGGGACTAGCGGGAGTCAACACCGGGGAGCTGTTTTTT; cdr3_aa: CASSQGLAGVNTGELFF
j_call: TRBJ1-5; clone_size: .; d_call: .; cdr3_length: 15; v_call: TRBV6-1; cdr3_nt: TGTGCCAGCAGTGAATTGGGAGGTATCAATCAGCCCCAGCATTTT; cdr3_aa: CASSELGGINQPQHF
j_call: TRBJ2-1; clone_size: .; d_call: .; cdr3_length: 17; v_call: TRBV19; cdr3_nt: TGTGCCAGTACCCTGGGGGGGGGCGTTAGCTCCTACAATGAGCAGTTCTTC; cdr3_aa: CASTLGGGVSSYNEQFF